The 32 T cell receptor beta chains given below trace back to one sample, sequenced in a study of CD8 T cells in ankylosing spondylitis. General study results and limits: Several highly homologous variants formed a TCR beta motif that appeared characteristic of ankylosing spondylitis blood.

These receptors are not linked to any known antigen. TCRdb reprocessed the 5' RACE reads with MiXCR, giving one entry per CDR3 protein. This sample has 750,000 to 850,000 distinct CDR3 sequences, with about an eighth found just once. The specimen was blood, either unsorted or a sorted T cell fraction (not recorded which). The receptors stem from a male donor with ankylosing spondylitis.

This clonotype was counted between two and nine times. CDR3 nucleotides: TGCAGTGCTCTTAGGGACAGTTACACTGAAGCTTTCTTT. Encoded protein: CSALRDSYTEAFF. This rearrangement joins TRBV20-1 to TRBJ1-1; 7 bases agree with TRBD1. The ends lost 5 bases at V and 3 bases at J; junction bases unmatched: 6. Germline values: CDR1 DFQATT, CDR2 SNEGSKA (reference sequence). The length of the CDR3 is 13 residues.

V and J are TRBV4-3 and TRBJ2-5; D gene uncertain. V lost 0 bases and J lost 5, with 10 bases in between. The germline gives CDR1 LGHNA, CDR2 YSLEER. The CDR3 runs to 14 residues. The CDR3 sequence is CASSQDLGVETQYF. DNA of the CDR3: TGCGCCAGCAGCCAAGATTTGGGTGTGGAGACCCAGTACTTC.

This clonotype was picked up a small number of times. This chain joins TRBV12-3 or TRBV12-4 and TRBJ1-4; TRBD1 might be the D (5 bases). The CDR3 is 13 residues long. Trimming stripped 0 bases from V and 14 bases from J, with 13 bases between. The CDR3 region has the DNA TGTGCCAGCAGTTTAGCGCTCCGGGGCCGGCTGTTTTTT. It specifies CASSLALRGRLFF.

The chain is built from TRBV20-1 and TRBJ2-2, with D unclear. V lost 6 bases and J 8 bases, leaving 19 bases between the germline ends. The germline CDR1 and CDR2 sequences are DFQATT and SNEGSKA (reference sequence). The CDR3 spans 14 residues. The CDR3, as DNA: TGCAGTGCCCTTGGGCGACACCGACCAGGGGAGCTGTTTTTT. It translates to CSALGRHRPGELFF.

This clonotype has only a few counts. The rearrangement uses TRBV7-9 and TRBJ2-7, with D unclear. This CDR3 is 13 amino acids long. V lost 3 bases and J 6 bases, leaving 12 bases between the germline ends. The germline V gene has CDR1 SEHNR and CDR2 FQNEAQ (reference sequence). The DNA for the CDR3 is TGTGCCAGCAGCTTCGGCGGCCCCTCCGAGCAGTACTTC. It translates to CASSFGGPSEQYF.

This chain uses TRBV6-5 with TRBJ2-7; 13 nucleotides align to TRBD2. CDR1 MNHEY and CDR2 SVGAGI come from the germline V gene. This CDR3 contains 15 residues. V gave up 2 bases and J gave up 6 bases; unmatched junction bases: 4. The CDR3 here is CASSYRGLAGFEQYF. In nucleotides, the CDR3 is TGTGCCAGCAGTTACCGGGGACTAGCGGGATTCGAGCAGTACTTC.

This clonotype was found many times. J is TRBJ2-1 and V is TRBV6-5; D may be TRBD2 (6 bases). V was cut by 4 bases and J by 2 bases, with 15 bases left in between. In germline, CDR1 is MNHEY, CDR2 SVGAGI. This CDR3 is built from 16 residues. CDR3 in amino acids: CASSWAGGAAYNEQFF. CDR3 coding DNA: TGTGCCAGCAGTTGGGCTGGCGGGGCCGCCTACAATGAGCAGTTCTTC.

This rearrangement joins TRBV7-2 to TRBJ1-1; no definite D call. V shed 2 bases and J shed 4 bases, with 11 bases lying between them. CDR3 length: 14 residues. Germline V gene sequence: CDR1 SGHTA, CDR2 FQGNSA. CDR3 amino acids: CASSLMGAGTEAFF. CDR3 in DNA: TGTGCCAGCAGCTTAATGGGTGCGGGCACTGAAGCTTTCTTT.

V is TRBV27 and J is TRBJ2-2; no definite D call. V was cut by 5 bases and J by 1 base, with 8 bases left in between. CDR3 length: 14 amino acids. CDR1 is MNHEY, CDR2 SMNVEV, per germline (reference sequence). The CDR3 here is CASSNFRNTGELFF. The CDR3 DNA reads TGTGCCAGCAGTAATTTTCGGAACACCGGGGAGCTGTTTTTT.

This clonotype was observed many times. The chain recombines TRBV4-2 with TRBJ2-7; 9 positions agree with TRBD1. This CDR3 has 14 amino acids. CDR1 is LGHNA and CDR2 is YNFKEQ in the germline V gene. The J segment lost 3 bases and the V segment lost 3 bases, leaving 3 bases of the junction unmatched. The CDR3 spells CASSHRTGDYEQYF. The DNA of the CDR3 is TGTGCCAGCAGCCACCGGACAGGGGACTACGAGCAGTACTTC.

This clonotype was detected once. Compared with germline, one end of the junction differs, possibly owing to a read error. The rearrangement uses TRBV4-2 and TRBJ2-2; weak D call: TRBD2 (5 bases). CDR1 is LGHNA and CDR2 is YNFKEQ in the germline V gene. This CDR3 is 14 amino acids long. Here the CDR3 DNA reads TGTGCCAGCAGCCTGACAAAGAACACCGGGGAGCTGATTTTT. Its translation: CASSLTKNTGELIF.

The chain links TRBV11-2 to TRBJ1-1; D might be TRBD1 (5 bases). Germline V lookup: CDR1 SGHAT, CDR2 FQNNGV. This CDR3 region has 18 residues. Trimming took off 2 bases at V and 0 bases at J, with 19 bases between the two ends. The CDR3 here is CASSLKKTAVSMNTEAFF. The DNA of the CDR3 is TGTGCCAGCAGCTTAAAGAAGACAGCAGTATCCATGAACACTGAAGCTTTCTTT.

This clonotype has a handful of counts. CDR3 in amino acids: CASSLEARHYNEQFF. DNA of the CDR3: TGCGCCAGCAGCTTGGAAGCGCGCCACTACAATGAGCAGTTCTTC. The V gene is TRBV5-1, the J gene TRBJ2-1; D ambiguous. Germline loops: CDR1 SGHRS, CDR2 YFSETQ. Between the trimmed V and J ends, which lost 0 bases and 3 bases, there was a span of 10 bases. The CDR3 extends over 15 amino acids.

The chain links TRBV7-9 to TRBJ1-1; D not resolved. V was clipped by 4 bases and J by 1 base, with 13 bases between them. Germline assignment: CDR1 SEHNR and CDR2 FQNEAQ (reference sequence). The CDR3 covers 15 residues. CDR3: CASSSYGKGNTEAFF. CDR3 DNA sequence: TGTGCCAGCAGCTCCTACGGGAAAGGGAACACTGAAGCTTTCTTT.

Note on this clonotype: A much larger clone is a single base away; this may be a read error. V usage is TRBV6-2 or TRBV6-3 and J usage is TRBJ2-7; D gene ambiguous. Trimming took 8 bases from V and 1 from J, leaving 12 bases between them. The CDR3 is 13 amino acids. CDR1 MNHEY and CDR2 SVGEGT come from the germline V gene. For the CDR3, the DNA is TGTGCCAGCCGGACGGATATTTCCTACGAGCAGTACTTC. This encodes CASRTDISYEQYF.

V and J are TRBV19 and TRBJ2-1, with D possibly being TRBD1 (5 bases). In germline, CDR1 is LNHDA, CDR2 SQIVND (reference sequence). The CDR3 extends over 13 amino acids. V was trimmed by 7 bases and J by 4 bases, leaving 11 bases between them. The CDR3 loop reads CASIARGYNEQFF. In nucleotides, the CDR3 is TGTGCCAGTATTGCTAGGGGATACAATGAGCAGTTCTTC.

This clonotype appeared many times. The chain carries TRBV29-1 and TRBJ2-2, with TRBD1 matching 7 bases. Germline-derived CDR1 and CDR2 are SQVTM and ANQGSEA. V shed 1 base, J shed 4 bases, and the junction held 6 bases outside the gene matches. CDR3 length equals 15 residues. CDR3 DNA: TGCAGCGTTGAAGCAGACAGGGTCGGCACCGGGGAGCTGTTTTTT. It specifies CSVEADRVGTGELFF.

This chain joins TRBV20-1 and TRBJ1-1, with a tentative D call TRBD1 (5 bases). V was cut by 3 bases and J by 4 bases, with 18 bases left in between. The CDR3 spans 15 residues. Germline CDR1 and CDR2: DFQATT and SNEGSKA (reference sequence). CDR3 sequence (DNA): TGCAGTGCTAGCCACCCCCTAGAGGGGTCCACTGAAGCTTTCTTT. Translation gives CSASHPLEGSTEAFF.

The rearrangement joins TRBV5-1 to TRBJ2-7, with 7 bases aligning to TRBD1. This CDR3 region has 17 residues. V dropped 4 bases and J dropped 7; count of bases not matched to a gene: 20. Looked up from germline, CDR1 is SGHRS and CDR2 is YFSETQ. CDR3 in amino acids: CASSRNPLGQESFEQYF. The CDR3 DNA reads TGCGCCAGCAGCCGGAACCCCTTAGGACAGGAGTCGTTTGAGCAGTACTTC.

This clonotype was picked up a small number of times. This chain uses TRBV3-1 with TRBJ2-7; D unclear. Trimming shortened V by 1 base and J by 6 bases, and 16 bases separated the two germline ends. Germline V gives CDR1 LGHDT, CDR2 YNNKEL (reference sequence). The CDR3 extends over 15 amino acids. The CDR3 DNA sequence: TGTGCCAGCAGCCAAGTTCCTAGTGGGCGCGGCGAGCAGTACTTC. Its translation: CASSQVPSGRGEQYF.

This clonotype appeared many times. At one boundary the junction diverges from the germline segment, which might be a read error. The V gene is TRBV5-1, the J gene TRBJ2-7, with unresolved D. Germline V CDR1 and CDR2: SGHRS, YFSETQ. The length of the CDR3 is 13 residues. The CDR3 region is CASSSPGSYEQYF. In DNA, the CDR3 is TGTGCCAGCAGTTCGCCCGGTTCCTACGAGCAGTACTTC.

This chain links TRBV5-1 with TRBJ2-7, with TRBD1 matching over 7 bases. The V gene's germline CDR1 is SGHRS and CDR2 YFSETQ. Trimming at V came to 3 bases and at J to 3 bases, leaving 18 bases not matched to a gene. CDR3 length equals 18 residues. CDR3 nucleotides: TGCGCCAGCAGCTCCAACCCCCGGACAGGTCGACACTACTACGAGCAGTACTTC. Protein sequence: CASSSNPRTGRHYYEQYF.

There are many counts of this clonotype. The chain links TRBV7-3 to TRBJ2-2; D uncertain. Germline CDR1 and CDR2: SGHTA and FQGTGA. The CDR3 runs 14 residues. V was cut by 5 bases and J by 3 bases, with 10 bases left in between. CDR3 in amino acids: CASSPDRDTGELFF. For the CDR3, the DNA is TGTGCCAGCAGCCCGGATCGTGACACCGGGGAGCTGTTTTTT.

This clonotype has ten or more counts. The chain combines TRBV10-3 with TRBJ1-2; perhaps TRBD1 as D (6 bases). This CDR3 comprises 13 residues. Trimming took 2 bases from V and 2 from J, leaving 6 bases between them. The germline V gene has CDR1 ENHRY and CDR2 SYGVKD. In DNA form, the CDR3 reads TGTGCCATCAGTGAGCAGGGGAACTATGGCTACACCTTC. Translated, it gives CAISEQGNYGYTF.

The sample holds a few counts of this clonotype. The CDR3 nucleotides read TGTGCCAGCAGTTTATTCCTAGCCGGTACTTCGGGGGAGCAGTACTTC. The encoded protein is CASSLFLAGTSGEQYF. The genes are TRBV27 and TRBJ2-7, with D possibly TRBD2 on 5 matching bases. The ends were cut back, 1 base at V and 7 bases at J, with 20 bases in the middle. The CDR3 has 16 amino acids. Germline CDR1 and CDR2: MNHEY and SMNVEV (reference sequence).

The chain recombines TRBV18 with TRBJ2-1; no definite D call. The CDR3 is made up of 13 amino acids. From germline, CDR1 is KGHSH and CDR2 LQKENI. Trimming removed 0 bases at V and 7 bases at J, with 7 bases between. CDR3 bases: TGTGCCAGCTCACCACCGGTATCGAATGAGCAGTTCTTC. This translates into CASSPPVSNEQFF.

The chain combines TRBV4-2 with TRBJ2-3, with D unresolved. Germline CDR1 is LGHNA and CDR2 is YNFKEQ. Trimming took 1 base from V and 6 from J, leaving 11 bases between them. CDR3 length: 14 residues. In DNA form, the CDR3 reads TGTGCCAGCAGCCAAGTGGGCGAGGCGGATACGCAGTATTTT. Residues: CASSQVGEADTQYF.

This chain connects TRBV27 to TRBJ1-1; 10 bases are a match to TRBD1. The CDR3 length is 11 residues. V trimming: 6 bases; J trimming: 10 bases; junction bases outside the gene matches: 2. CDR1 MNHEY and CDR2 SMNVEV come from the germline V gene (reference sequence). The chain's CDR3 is CASRDRGPAFF. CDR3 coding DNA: TGTGCCAGCAGAGACAGGGGGCCAGCTTTCTTT.

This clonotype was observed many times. CDR3 sequence reads: CAISEAGGRAFF. CDR3 in DNA: TGTGCCATCAGTGAGGCAGGTGGGAGGGCTTTCTTT. The chain joins TRBV10-3 to TRBJ1-1, with no clear D. Trimming left V 2 bases short and J 11 bases short, with 12 bases between. CDR1 and CDR2 (germline): ENHRY, SYGVKD. CDR3 length: 12 amino acids.

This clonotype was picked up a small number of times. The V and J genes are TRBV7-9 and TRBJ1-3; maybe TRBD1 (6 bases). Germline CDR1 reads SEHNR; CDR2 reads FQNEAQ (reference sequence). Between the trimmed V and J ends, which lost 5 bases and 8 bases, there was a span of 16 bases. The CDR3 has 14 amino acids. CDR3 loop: CASSPSGGADTIYF. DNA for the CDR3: TGTGCCAGCAGCCCGTCCGGGGGGGCAGACACCATATATTTT.

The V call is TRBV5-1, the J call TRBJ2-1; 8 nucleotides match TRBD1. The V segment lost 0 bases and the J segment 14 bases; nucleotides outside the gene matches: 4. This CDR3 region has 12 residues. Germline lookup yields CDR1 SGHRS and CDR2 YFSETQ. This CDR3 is CASSLGTGREFF. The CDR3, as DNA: TGCGCCAGCAGCTTGGGGACAGGGAGAGAGTTCTTC.

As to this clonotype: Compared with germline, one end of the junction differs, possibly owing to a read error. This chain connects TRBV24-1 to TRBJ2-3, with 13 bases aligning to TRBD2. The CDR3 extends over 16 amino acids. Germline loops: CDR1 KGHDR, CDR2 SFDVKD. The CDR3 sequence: CATSDWTSGGRYTQYF. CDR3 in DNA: TGTGCCACCAGCGACTGGACTAGCGGGGGAAGGTATACGCAGTACTTT.